The present entry profiles one T cell receptor beta chain with its context. Its antigen is currently unknown. MiXCR, applied by TCRdb to the 5' RACE reads, yields one record per CDR3 protein. Seen here are roughly 560,000 distinct CDR3 sequences, roughly 20% observed once, and the top ten hold under 15%. The sample comes from a study of T-cell memory formation after mild COVID-19. The V gene's germline CDR1 is SGDLS and CDR2 YYNGEE. CDR3 length: 14 residues. Trimming took off 0 bases at V and 2 bases at J, with 9 bases between the two ends. Findings and limits, study-wide: The SARS-CoV-2 specificity of second-wave clones reaching peak at day 37 remained unverified.

The sample was PBMCs or a T cell subset sorted from them (not recorded which). This sequence was found in an adult woman who had mild COVID-19 (a few samples of this study predate the infection). Cell type and time point are not known. The rearrangement joins TRBV9 to TRBJ2-7; a possible D gene is TRBD2 (5 bases). The CDR3 DNA sequence: TGTGCCAGCAGCGTAGCTACGGGGACCTACGAGCAGTACTTC. It is translated as CASSVATGTYEQYF.